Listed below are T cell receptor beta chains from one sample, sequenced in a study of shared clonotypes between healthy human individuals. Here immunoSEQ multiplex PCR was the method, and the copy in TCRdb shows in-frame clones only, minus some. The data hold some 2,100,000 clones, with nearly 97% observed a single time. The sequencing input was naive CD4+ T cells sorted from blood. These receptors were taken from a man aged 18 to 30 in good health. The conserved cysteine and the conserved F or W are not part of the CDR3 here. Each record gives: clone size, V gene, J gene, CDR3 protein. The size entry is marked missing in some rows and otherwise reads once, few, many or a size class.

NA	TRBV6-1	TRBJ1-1	ASSEGLGGTEAF
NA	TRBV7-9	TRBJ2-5	ASSLLPAETQY
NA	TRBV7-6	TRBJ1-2	ASSPDLFNGYT
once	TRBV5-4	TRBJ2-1	ASSLTAFNEQF
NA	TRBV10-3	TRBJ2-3	AITSGVTDTQY
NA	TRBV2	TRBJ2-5	ASGEAEGRPETQY
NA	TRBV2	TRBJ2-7	ASSSVGGPPYEQY
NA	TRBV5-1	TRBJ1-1	ASSLDEGRAEAF
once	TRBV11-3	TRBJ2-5	ASSPSEYQETQY
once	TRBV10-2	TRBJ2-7	ASSGTASYEQY
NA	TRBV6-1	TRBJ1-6	ASSGDSSYNSPLH
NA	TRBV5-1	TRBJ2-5	ASSSRLVNLAETQY
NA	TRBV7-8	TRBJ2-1	ASSLVGQDNEQF
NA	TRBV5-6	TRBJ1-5	ASSWGTDNQPQH
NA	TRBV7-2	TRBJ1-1	ASSLMNGGSTEAF
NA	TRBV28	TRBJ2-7	ASRKQGMYSYEQY
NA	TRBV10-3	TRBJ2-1	AISEWTGEHNEQF
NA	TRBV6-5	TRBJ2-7	ASSYSATGVHEQY
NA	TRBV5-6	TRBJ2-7	ASSLGGVGAYEQY
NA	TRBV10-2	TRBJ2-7	ASLKGGGEQY
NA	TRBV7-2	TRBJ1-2	ASSLSGGADYGYT
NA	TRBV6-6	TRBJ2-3	ASSYPRSSGTDTQY
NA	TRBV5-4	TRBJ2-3	ASSRGQDLTQY
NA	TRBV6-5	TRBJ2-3	ASSWTGGPDTQY
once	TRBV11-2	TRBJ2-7	ASSFGQGVYEQY
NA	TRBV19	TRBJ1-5	ASSTGRNNQPQH
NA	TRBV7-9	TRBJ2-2	ASSGRDRASNTGELF
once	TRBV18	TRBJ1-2	ASSPPRGLFDYGYT
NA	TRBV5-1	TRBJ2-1	ASSPGTDAWNEQF
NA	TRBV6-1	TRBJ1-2	ASHGTDYGYT
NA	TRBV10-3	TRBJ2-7	AISESQAPYEQY
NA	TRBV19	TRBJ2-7	ASSIEGQGGEQY
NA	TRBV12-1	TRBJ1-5	ASSPPSGGRSNQPQH
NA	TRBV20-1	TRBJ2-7	STGLGEQY
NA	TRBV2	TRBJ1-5	ASSGQDVQPQH
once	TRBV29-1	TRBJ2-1	SGGGGRSSYNEQF
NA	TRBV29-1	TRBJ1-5	SVGVGSASNQPQH
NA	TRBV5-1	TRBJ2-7	ASSANRDSYEQY
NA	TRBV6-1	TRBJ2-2	ASRVPTGELF
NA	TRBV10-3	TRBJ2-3	AIRAGDNTDTQY
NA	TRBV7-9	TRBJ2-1	ASSSGQGSSYNEQF
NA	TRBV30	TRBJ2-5	AWRTSGETQY
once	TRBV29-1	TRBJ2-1	SVHKGTGNINEQF
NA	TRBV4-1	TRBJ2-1	ASSQDSGGNYNEQF
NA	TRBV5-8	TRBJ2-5	ASSLRFGRQVQETQY
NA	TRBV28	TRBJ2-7	ASGPGRVRLGEQY